Below are 8 T cell receptor beta chains sequenced from a single sample in a study of CD8 T cells in ankylosing spondylitis. Whole-study findings and limits: Among TCR beta sequences, a motif of under ten highly homologous variants appeared characteristic of ankylosing spondylitis blood.

Their antigens are not known. TCRdb re-called the 5' RACE reads through MiXCR, storing one row per CDR3 protein. The sample has some 800,000 distinct CDR3 sequences, 12% seen once. Source material: blood, either unsorted or a sorted T cell fraction (not recorded which). These receptors were taken from a male donor with ankylosing spondylitis.

This chain connects TRBV29-1 to TRBJ1-1; the D gene is possibly TRBD1 (5 bases). Germline V gene sequence: CDR1 SQVTM, CDR2 ANQGSEA. V lost 3 bases and J 3 bases, leaving 14 bases between the germline ends. The length of the CDR3 is 14 residues. The CDR3, as DNA: TGCAGCGTTGACGGGAGGGGAGGGGACACTGAAGCTTTCTTT. Its translation is CSVDGRGGDTEAFF.

The V call is TRBV20-1, the J call TRBJ2-7; 7 bases are shared with TRBD2. Germline V gene sequence: CDR1 DFQATT, CDR2 SNEGSKA (reference sequence). Losses at the gene ends were 5 bases for V and 0 bases for J; bases not matched to a gene: 7. The CDR3 spans 14 residues. This chain's CDR3 is CSALSGLYSYEQYF. The CDR3 DNA follows: TGCAGTGCTCTTAGCGGGCTTTACTCCTACGAGCAGTACTTC.

A few counts support this clonotype. The chain couples TRBV10-3 to TRBJ2-3; 9 positions agree with TRBD1. This CDR3 has 18 amino acids. J was trimmed by 2 bases and V by 6 bases; bases with no gene match: 15. In germline, CDR1 is ENHRY, CDR2 SYGVKD. The CDR3: CAISDSGTGTSFTDTQYF. The CDR3 DNA is TGTGCCATCAGCGATTCCGGGACAGGGACGTCTTTCACAGATACGCAGTATTTT.

This clonotype appeared once. The chain recombines TRBV18 with TRBJ2-7, with 8 bases identical to TRBD2. Trimming took 2 bases from V and 6 from J; bases not matched to a gene: 9. The CDR3 consists of 15 residues. CDR1 and CDR2 from the germline V gene are KGHSH and LQKENI. The CDR3, as DNA: TGTGCCAGCTCACCAATCAGCGGGAGTGAGGGCGAGCAGTACTTC. As protein: CASSPISGSEGEQYF.

V is TRBV7-2 and J is TRBJ1-3; D is ambiguous. In germline, CDR1 is SGHTA, CDR2 FQGNSA. With 5 bases removed from V and 6 bases from J, the gap between germline ends came to 11 bases. The CDR3 is 13 amino acids. The CDR3: CASSLPNENTIYF. The DNA of the CDR3 is TGTGCCAGCAGCCTACCGAACGAAAACACCATATATTTT.

This clonotype was counted a few times. V is TRBV28 and J is TRBJ1-1, with D unresolved. This CDR3 is 15 amino acids long. The germline V gene has CDR1 MDHEN and CDR2 SYDVKM. V was pared by 3 bases and J by 3 bases, with 14 bases between. CDR3 in amino acids: CASSFLGPQDTEAFF. CDR3 bases: TGTGCCAGCAGTTTCCTTGGCCCCCAGGACACTGAAGCTTTCTTT.

The chain has TRBV18 and TRBJ2-7; D is possibly TRBD2 (5 bases). The CDR3 is 15 residues long. V was shortened by 2 bases and J by 3 bases, with 14 bases between the two germline ends. CDR1 and CDR2 from the germline V gene are KGHSH and LQKENI. The CDR3 protein is CASSPLDGDLYEQYF. The CDR3 bases are TGTGCCAGCTCACCATTGGACGGGGATCTCTACGAGCAGTACTTC.

This clonotype turned up a few times. The chain has TRBV28 and TRBJ2-7, with 9 bases that match TRBD1. V lost 4 bases and J lost 3; bases outside the gene matches: 7. The CDR3 runs to 15 residues. CDR1 and CDR2 (germline): MDHEN, SYDVKM. The CDR3 reads CASSSPTGGLYEQYF. CDR3 DNA: TGTGCCAGCAGTTCTCCGACAGGGGGACTCTACGAGCAGTACTTC.